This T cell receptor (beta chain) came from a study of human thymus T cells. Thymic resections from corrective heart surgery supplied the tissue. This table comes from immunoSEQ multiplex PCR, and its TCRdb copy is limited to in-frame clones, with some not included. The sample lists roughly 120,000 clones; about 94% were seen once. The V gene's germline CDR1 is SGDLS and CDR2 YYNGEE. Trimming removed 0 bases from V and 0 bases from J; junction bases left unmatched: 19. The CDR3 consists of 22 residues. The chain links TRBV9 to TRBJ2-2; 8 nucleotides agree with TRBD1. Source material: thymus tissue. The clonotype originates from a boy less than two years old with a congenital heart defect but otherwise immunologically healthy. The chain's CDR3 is CASSVALPTRPGTGSNTGELFF. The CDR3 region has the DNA TGTGCCAGCAGCGTAGCTCTACCTACTCGTCCCGGGACAGGTTCGAACACCGGGGAGCTGTTTTTT. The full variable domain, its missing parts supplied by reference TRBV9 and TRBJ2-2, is DSGVTQTPKHLITATGQRVTLRCSPRSGDLSVYWYQQSLDQGLQFLIQYYNGEERAKGNILERFSAQQFPDLHSELNLSSLELGDSALYFCASSVALPTRPGTGSNTGELFFGEGSRLTVL.